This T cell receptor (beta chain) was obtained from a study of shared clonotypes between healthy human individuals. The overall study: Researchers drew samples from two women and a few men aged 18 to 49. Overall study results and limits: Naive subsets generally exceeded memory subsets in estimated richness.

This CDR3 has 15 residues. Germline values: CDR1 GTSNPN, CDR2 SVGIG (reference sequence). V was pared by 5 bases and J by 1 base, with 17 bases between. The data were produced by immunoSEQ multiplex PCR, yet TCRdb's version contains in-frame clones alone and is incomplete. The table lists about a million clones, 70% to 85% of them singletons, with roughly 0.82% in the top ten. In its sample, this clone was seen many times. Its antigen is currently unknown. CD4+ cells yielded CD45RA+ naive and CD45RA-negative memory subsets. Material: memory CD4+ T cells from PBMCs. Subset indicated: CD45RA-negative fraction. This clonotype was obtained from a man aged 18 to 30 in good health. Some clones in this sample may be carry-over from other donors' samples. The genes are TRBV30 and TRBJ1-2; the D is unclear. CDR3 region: CAWHVSGRNNYGYTF. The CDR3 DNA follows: TGTGCCTGGCACGTTTCCGGGAGAAATAACTATGGCTACACCTTC.